Each of the 16 T cell receptor beta chains below was sequenced from the same sample in a study of cytomegalovirus exposure and HLA in healthy donors. Sequencing was performed with immunoSEQ multiplex PCR; in TCRdb, only in-frame clones are kept and a portion is missing. The sample consists of around 260,000 clones, 90% of them appearing once. Sequenced sample: PBMCs. The receptors were gathered from a woman aged 25 to 39 in good health and CMV-seronegative.

The genes are TRBV29-1 and TRBJ2-7; TRBD2 matches at 13 bases. Germline lookup yields CDR1 SQVTM and CDR2 ANQGSEA. Trimming at V came to 6 bases and at J to 6 bases, leaving 5 bases not matched to a gene. The CDR3 is 13 residues long. The CDR3 sequence: CSVRTSGRLEQYF. The CDR3 DNA follows: TGCAGCGTCCGGACTAGCGGGAGACTCGAGCAGTACTTC.

About this clone itself: Other DNA sequences in the sample encode the same CDR3. This chain uses TRBV7-2 with TRBJ2-7; tentatively, D is TRBD1 or TRBD2 (5 bases each). Deletions cut 3 bases from V and 1 base from J, with 7 bases between. This CDR3 is 13 amino acids long. In germline, CDR1 is SGHTA, CDR2 FQGNSA. The CDR3 sequence: CASSFGGSYEQYF. DNA of the CDR3: TGTGCCAGCAGCTTTGGGGGATCCTACGAGCAGTACTTC.

The gene calls are TRBV30 and TRBJ2-2; no definite D call. With 5 bases removed from V and 4 bases from J, the gap between germline ends came to 20 bases. The germline V gene encodes CDR1 GTSNPN and CDR2 SVGIG (reference sequence). This CDR3 comprises 16 residues. The CDR3 sequence is CAWVIPGALGTGELFF. In DNA form, the CDR3 reads TGTGCCTGGGTCATACCGGGCGCCTTGGGCACCGGGGAGCTGTTTTTT.

The rearrangement uses TRBV5-1 and TRBJ2-7, with D possibly TRBD2 on 6 matching bases. The V end lost 4 bases, the J end lost 2 bases, and 19 bases lay between the germline ends. The CDR3 has 16 amino acids. Germline V gives CDR1 SGHRS, CDR2 YFSETQ. The CDR3 DNA sequence: TGCGCCAGCAGCACCCAACCCGGGACTGATACCTACGAGCAGTACTTC. It encodes CASSTQPGTDTYEQYF.

This clone was seen a handful of times. This CDR3 reads CASSPTGAAEAFF. The DNA for the CDR3 is TGTGCCAGCTCACCGACGGGGGCTGCTGAAGCTTTCTTT. The chain couples TRBV18 to TRBJ1-1, with D tentatively TRBD1 (6 bases). The germline CDR1 and CDR2 sequences are KGHSH and LQKENI. The CDR3 has 13 residues. V lost 3 bases and J 6 bases, leaving 11 bases between the germline ends.

The chain links TRBV28 to TRBJ2-5; TRBD1 agrees at 7 bases. Germline V gene data show CDR1 as MDHEN and CDR2 as SYDVKM. After removal of 6 bases from V and 5 bases from J, the junction contained 9 bases not matched to a gene. The CDR3 has 14 residues. This chain's CDR3 is CASRRRQGQETQYF. The CDR3 region has the DNA TGTGCCAGCAGGAGGAGACAGGGTCAGGAGACCCAGTACTTC.

This clone was observed a handful of times. V is TRBV30 and J is TRBJ1-5, with D unclear. This CDR3 is 13 amino acids long. Germline values: CDR1 GTSNPN, CDR2 SVGIG (reference sequence). Trimming removed 0 bases from V and 7 bases from J, with 10 bases in between. The CDR3 region is CAWSVTGGQPQHF. CDR3 in DNA: TGTGCCTGGAGTGTTACGGGAGGGCAGCCCCAGCATTTT.

V gene TRBV11-2 combines with J gene TRBJ2-7; 10 bases line up with TRBD2. V shed 4 bases, J shed 6 bases, and the junction held 3 bases outside the gene matches. Looked up from germline, CDR1 is SGHAT and CDR2 is FQNNGV. The CDR3 loop spans 13 amino acids. This CDR3 is CASSWGLATEQYF. The CDR3 DNA reads as TGTGCCAGCAGCTGGGGACTAGCGACCGAGCAGTACTTC.

The chain recombines TRBV28 with TRBJ2-1, with no clear D. Trimming cost V 8 bases and J 8 bases, with 16 bases left between them. CDR1 is MDHEN, CDR2 SYDVKM, per germline. CDR3 length: 13 residues. The CDR3, as DNA: TGTGCCAGCTCAGAACCACCAGGCGATGAGCAGTTCTTC. This encodes CASSEPPGDEQFF.

This sequence joins TRBV11-2 and TRBJ2-7, with unresolved D. The V end lost 1 base, the J end lost 3 bases, and 4 bases lay between the germline ends. Germline V lookup: CDR1 SGHAT, CDR2 FQNNGV. This CDR3 contains 12 residues. The CDR3 sequence is CASSLGDYEQYF. The CDR3 coding sequence is TGTGCCAGCAGCTTAGGGGACTACGAGCAGTACTTC. The variable domain in full, with the rest retrieved from reference TRBV11-2 and TRBJ2-7, is EAGVAQSPRYKIIEKRQSVAFWCNPISGHATLYWYQQILGQGPKLLIQFQNNGVVDDSQLPKDRFSAERLKGVDSTLKIQPAKLEDSAVYLCASSLGDYEQYFGPGTRLTVT.

The rearrangement links TRBV5-6 to TRBJ2-7; D is unresolved. V lost 4 bases, J lost 3 bases, and 8 bases lay in between. This CDR3 is built from 12 residues. Germline-derived CDR1 and CDR2 are SGHDT and YYEEEE. CDR3 sequence reads: CASSGDFYEQYF. The CDR3 DNA follows: TGTGCCAGCAGCGGTGATTTCTACGAGCAGTACTTC.

In DNA form, the CDR3 reads TGTGCCAGCAGCAATTCTAACCGGATGTACTACGAGCAGTACTTC. Amino acid sequence: CASSNSNRMYYEQYF. The V gene is TRBV4-2, the J gene TRBJ2-7, with D hard to call. Trimming left V 5 bases short and J 3 bases short, with 17 bases between. This CDR3 has 15 residues. Germline V CDR1 and CDR2: LGHNA, YNFKEQ.

The gene calls are TRBV5-1 and TRBJ1-1; D remains ambiguous. This CDR3 has 17 residues. The germline CDR1 and CDR2 sequences are SGHRS and YFSETQ. Trimming took off 2 bases at V and 0 bases at J, with 17 bases between the two ends. CDR3 sequence (DNA): TGCGCCAGCAGCTTAGGTCTTGGGGTAAGAATGAACACTGAAGCTTTCTTT. It specifies CASSLGLGVRMNTEAFF.

The V and J genes are TRBV27 and TRBJ2-1; D remains unclear. Looked up from germline, CDR1 is MNHEY and CDR2 is SMNVEV (reference sequence). The CDR3 has 15 residues. V dropped 0 bases and J dropped 0 bases, with 6 bases sitting between them. The CDR3 DNA sequence: TGTGCCAGCAGTTTATCGTTAGCCTCCTACAATGAGCAGTTCTTC. Translating it yields CASSLSLASYNEQFF.

The chain is built from TRBV9 and TRBJ2-1, with 7 bases matching TRBD2. The germline CDR1 and CDR2 sequences are SGDLS and YYNGEE. This CDR3 has 15 amino acids. The junction had 7 bases not matched to a gene; V was cut back by 0 bases and J by 7 bases. The CDR3 reads CASSVGGGGSNEQFF. The CDR3 DNA reads as TGTGCCAGCAGCGTAGGTGGGGGAGGGAGTAATGAGCAGTTCTTC.

The CDR3 DNA follows: TGTGCCAGCAGGGACGGGACTAGCGGGAGGTACGAGCAGTACTTC. This encodes CASRDGTSGRYEQYF. The chain uses TRBV21-1 and TRBJ2-7; TRBD2 is the table's D call, not checked against the DNA. TRBV21-1 is labeled a pseudogene. The CDR3 is 15 amino acids.